This TCR beta chain derives from a study of Graves' ophthalmopathy and Graves' hyperthyroidism. This clonotype was detected many times. RNA transcripts provided the template for amplifying TCR beta CDR3 regions. Following a first-round RT-PCR that used HTBI primers, a second-round multiplex PCR was carried out. TCRdb reprocessed the multiplex PCR reads via MiXCR and lists one record per CDR3 protein. The sample yields approximately 380,000 distinct CDR3 sequences, 21% seen once. The germline V gene has CDR1 SGHVS and CDR2 FQNEAQ. Trimming removed 2 bases at V and 4 bases at J, with 14 bases between. The CDR3 spans 15 residues.

What was sequenced was peripheral blood. The sequence came from a woman under 30 with stable Graves' hyperthyroidism. This chain joins TRBV7-8 and TRBJ1-2, with D perhaps matching TRBD1 (6 bases). As DNA, the CDR3 is TGTGCCAGCAGCTTAACAGGGCTTTGGGGCTATGGCTACACCTTC. Amino acids: CASSLTGLWGYGYTF. Drawing the rest from reference TRBV7-8 and TRBJ1-2, the complete variable domain is GAGVSQSPRYKVAKRGQDVALRCDPISGHVSLFWYQQALGQGPEFLTYFQNEAQLDKSGLPSDRFFAERPEGSVSTLKIQRTQQEDSAVYLCASSLTGLWGYGYTFGSGTRLTVV.